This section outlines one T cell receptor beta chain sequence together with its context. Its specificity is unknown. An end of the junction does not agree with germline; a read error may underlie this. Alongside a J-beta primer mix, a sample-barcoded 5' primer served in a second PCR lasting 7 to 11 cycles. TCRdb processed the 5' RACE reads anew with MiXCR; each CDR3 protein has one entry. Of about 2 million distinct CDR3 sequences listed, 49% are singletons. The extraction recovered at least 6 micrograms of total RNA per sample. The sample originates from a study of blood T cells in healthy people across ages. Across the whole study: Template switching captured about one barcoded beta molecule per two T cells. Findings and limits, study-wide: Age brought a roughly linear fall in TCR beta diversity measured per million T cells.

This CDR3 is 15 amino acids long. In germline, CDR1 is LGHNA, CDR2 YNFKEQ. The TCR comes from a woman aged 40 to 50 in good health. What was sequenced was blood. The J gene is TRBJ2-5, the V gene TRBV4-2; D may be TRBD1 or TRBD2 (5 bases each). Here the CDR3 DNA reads TGTGTCAGCAGCCAATATAGGGACGGCCAAGAGACCCAGTACTTC. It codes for CVSSQYRDGQETQYF.